The rows below give T cell receptor beta chains drawn from one sample of a study of blood T cell repertoires in COVID-19. Sequencing used immunoSEQ multiplex PCR; TCRdb keeps in-frame clones, though not all of them. Of about 68,000 clones listed, 86% are singletons. The sequenced sample was peripheral blood. These TCRs come from a man aged 30 to 39 with acute or convalescent COVID-19. The CDR3 runs from the conserved cysteine through the conserved F or W. The order of the fields is V gene, clone size, J gene, D gene, CDR3 DNA, CDR3 protein. D genes are given only for firm matches. Clone size appears in some rows only: once, few, many, or a class for an expanded clone.

V: TRBV6-5
size: NA
J: TRBJ2-1
D: TRBD2
DNA: TGTGCCAGCAGTTCTCAGCGGGAGCTCAATGAGCAGTTCTTC
CDR3: CASSSQRELNEQFF

V: TRBV7-2
size: NA
J: TRBJ2-7
D: TRBD2
DNA: TGTGCCAGCAGCCCCGGACTAGCGGCTTTCTCCTACGAGCAGTACTTC
CDR3: CASSPGLAAFSYEQYF

V: TRBV11-2
size: NA
J: TRBJ2-7
D: TRBD2
DNA: TGTGCCAGCAGCTTCACTAGCGGAGGCTACGAGCAGTACTTC
CDR3: CASSFTSGGYEQYF

V: TRBV27
size: NA
J: TRBJ2-3
D: NA
DNA: TGTGCCAGCACCGCCCGGGTGTCCGGCACAGATACGCAGTATTTT
CDR3: CASTARVSGTDTQYF

V: TRBV3-1/TRBV3-2
size: NA
J: TRBJ1-2
D: TRBD1
DNA: TGTGCCAGCAGCCAGAGACAGGGTGGGTATGGCTACACCTTC
CDR3: CASSQRQGGYGYTF

V: TRBV11-2
size: NA
J: TRBJ2-5
D: NA
DNA: TGTGCCAGCAGCTTAGTACGATCGAGGGAGGAGACCCAGTACTTC
CDR3: CASSLVRSREETQYF

V: TRBV19
size: NA
J: TRBJ2-5
D: TRBD2
DNA: TGTGCCAGTAGAGGGACTAGCGGGGAGACCCAGTACTTC
CDR3: CASRGTSGETQYF

V: TRBV14
size: once
J: TRBJ2-7
D: TRBD1
DNA: TGTGCCAGCAGCCAAGGGACAGGCTCCTACGAGCAGTACTTC
CDR3: CASSQGTGSYEQYF

V: TRBV9
size: NA
J: TRBJ2-1
D: NA
DNA: TGTGCCAGCAGCGTAGTTTCGGGCTACAATGAGCAGTTCTTC
CDR3: CASSVVSGYNEQFF

V: TRBV7-8
size: NA
J: TRBJ2-2
D: TRBD1
DNA: TGTGCCAGCAGCTTAAGGGGGGCCGGACAGGGGTCCCCGAACACCGGGGAGCTGTTTTTT
CDR3: CASSLRGAGQGSPNTGELFF

V: TRBV7-2
size: NA
J: TRBJ1-2
D: TRBD1
DNA: TGTGCCAGCAGCCCTGGGACAGGTTATGGCTACACCTTC
CDR3: CASSPGTGYGYTF

V: TRBV7-9
size: NA
J: TRBJ2-7
D: TRBD2
DNA: TGTGCCAGCAGCTTCCCCGGCGGGGGGGACCACTACGAGCAGTACTTC
CDR3: CASSFPGGGDHYEQYF

V: TRBV7-9
size: NA
J: TRBJ2-3
D: NA
DNA: TGTGCCAGCAGCTCTCGAGCGGGTGTGTCAGATACGCAGTATTTT
CDR3: CASSSRAGVSDTQYF

V: TRBV29-1
size: NA
J: TRBJ2-5
D: TRBD2
DNA: TGCAGCGTCCACTCGGCTAGCGGAGGTGGGACCCAGTACTTC
CDR3: CSVHSASGGGTQYF

V: TRBV7-2
size: NA
J: TRBJ2-7
D: NA
DNA: TGTGCCAGCAGCTTACCCGGGACTTCACGATCCTACGAGCAGTACTTC
CDR3: CASSLPGTSRSYEQYF

V: TRBV19
size: NA
J: TRBJ1-2
D: TRBD1
DNA: TGTGCCAGTAGAAAAGGGACAGCAGGCTACACCTTC
CDR3: CASRKGTAGYTF

V: TRBV27
size: NA
J: TRBJ2-3
D: TRBD1
DNA: TGTGCCAGCAGCTCCTACCGGGACAGGGGGACAGATACGCAGTATTTT
CDR3: CASSSYRDRGTDTQYF

V: TRBV3-1/TRBV3-2
size: NA
J: TRBJ2-3
D: NA
DNA: TGTGCCAGCAGCCAAGGGGAGAACTGGGCGGGCACAGATACGCAGTATTTT
CDR3: CASSQGENWAGTDTQYF

V: TRBV28
size: NA
J: TRBJ1-5
D: NA
DNA: TGTGCCAGCAGTTTTGTGGGACAAGGCTTTTTTAGCAATCAGCCCCAGCATTTT
CDR3: CASSFVGQGFFSNQPQHF

V: TRBV28
size: once
J: TRBJ2-6
D: NA
DNA: TGTGCCAGCAGGACTCAGACTACCGGGGCCAACGTCCTGACTTTC
CDR3: CASRTQTTGANVLTF

V: TRBV19
size: NA
J: TRBJ2-1
D: NA
DNA: TGTGCCAGTAGTCCCGGCAGGGCTTATGAGCAGTTCTTC
CDR3: CASSPGRAYEQFF

V: TRBV18
size: NA
J: TRBJ2-5
D: NA
DNA: TGTGCCAGCTCACCGGGGCTATACCAAGAGACCCAGTACTTC
CDR3: CASSPGLYQETQYF